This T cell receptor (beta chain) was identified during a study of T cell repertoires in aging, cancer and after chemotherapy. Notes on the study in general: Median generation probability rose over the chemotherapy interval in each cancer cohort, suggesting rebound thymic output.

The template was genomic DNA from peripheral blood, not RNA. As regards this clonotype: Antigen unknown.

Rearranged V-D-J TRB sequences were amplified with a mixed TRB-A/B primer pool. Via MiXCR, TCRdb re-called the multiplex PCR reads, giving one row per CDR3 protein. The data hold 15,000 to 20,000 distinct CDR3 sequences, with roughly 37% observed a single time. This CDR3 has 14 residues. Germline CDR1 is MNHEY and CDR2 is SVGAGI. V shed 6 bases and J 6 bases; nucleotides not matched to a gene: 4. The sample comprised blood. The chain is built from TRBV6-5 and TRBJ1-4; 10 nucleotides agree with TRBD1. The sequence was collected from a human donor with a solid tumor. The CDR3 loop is CASSGGTGDEKLFF. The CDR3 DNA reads TGTGCCAGCAGCGGTGGGACAGGGGATGAAAAACTGTTTTTT.